This is a list of T cell receptor beta chains from one sample in a study of T-cell memory formation after mild COVID-19. TCRdb reanalysed the 5' RACE reads using MiXCR and keeps one entry per CDR3 protein. The table shows 450,000 to 700,000 distinct CDR3 sequences, with over 15% occurring only once. The specimen was PBMCs or a T cell subset sorted from them (not recorded which). All receptors derive from an adult woman who had mild COVID-19 (a few samples of this study predate the infection). Cell type and time point are not known. Both conserved end residues are part of each CDR3. D genes are given only for firm matches. A row's size may be missing; if present it is once, few, many or a size class.

>16|TRBD1|-|TRBJ1-2|TRBV11-3
TGTGCCAGCAGCTTAGGCGGGGTCGGACAGGGTTACGGCTACACCTTC
CASSLGGVGQGYGYTF
>15|-|-|TRBJ2-5|TRBV5-1
TGCGCCAGCAGCTTGGGGGACGGCGTCCAAGAGACCCAGTACTTC
CASSLGDGVQETQYF
>20|-|-|TRBJ2-5|TRBV4-3
TGCGCCAGCAGCCAGACCGCTCACCCGGTGGCGGGGATTAAATACGAGACCCAGTACTTC
CASSQTAHPVAGIKYETQYF
>13|-|-|TRBJ2-1|TRBV5-6
TGTGCCAGCAGCTTGGGAGGTGGCGGGGAGCAGTTCTTC
CASSLGGGGEQFF
>14|-|few|TRBJ1-1|TRBV5-1
TGCGCCAGCAGCCAACAGGGTACAATCGGTGAAGCTTTCTTT
CASSQQGTIGEAFF
>17|TRBD2|-|TRBJ2-1|TRBV14
TGTGCCAGCAGCCAAGTGGCTAGCGGGAGCTCCTACAATGAGCAGTTCTTC
CASSQVASGSSYNEQFF
>14|-|-|TRBJ1-2|TRBV20-1
TGCAGTGCTCTTAAAACTCCAGACTTCTACGGCTACACCTTC
CSALKTPDFYGYTF
>18|TRBD2|-|TRBJ2-4|TRBV12-3/TRBV12-4
TGTGCCAGCAGTTTGCCCCCCACTAGCGGGTTAGCCAAAAACATTCAGTACTTC
CASSLPPTSGLAKNIQYF
>13|-|-|TRBJ2-1|TRBV7-9
TGTGCCAGCCGGGATACAGGGATGATCGAGCAGTTCTTC
CASRDTGMIEQFF
>16|-|-|TRBJ1-5|TRBV16
TGTGCCAGCAACGGGCGGGGAGGTGAACCTAATCAGCCCCAGCATTTT
CASNGRGGEPNQPQHF
>14|-|-|TRBJ2-1|TRBV4-1
TGCGCCAGCAGCCAAGAACCTTACTACAATGAGCAGTTCTTC
CASSQEPYYNEQFF
>17|TRBD1|few|TRBJ2-2|TRBV12-3/TRBV12-4
TGTGCCAGCAGTTCTCGACAGGGGTCTTGGGTCACCGGGGAGCTGTTTTTT
CASSSRQGSWVTGELFF
>15|TRBD2|few|TRBJ2-5|TRBV20-1
TGCAGTGCTATTAGCGGGAGGGCCCGACAAGAGACCCAGTACTTC
CSAISGRARQETQYF
>13|-|-|TRBJ1-1|TRBV24-1
TGTGCCACCAGTGTTGGGAGGAACACTGAAGCTTTCTTT
CATSVGRNTEAFF
>17|-|-|TRBJ2-3|TRBV7-9
TGTGCCAGCAGCTTAGTGCCAGGGTCCCCCACCACAGATACGCAGTATTTT
CASSLVPGSPTTDTQYF
>14|TRBD1|-|TRBJ1-1|TRBV9
TGTGCCAGCAGGACAGGGGGCGCGGACACTGAAGCTTTCTTT
CASRTGGADTEAFF
>14|-|-|TRBJ2-7|TRBV27
TGTGCCAGCAGTCCCAGACTAGAGGCCTACGAGCAGTACTTC
CASSPRLEAYEQYF
>14|-|many|TRBJ2-5|TRBV20-1
TGCAGTGCTAGAGCTGGACAGTCGCAAGAGACCCAGTACTTC
CSARAGQSQETQYF
>15|-|-|TRBJ1-1|TRBV12-3/TRBV12-4
TGTGCCAGCAGTCCGCGATCCGGGGCTGGCACTGAAGCTTTCTTT
CASSPRSGAGTEAFF
>19|TRBD2|few|TRBJ2-2|TRBV7-3
TGTGCCAGCAGCTTAACGAGGACTAGCGGGAGGTCGAACACCGGGGAGCTGTTTTTT
CASSLTRTSGRSNTGELFF
>14|-|few|TRBJ2-2|TRBV6-5
TGTGCCAGCAGATTCGCAGGGCGGGACGGGGAGCTGTTTTTT
CASRFAGRDGELFF
>15|-|many|TRBJ2-2|TRBV5-1
TGCGCCAGCAGCTTGGATCCCCCCGGGACCGGGGAGCTGTTTTTT
CASSLDPPGTGELFF
>17|-|many|TRBJ1-6|TRBV5-1
TGCGCCAGCAGCTTGGAAGCACTAAGCTCCTATAATTCACCCCTCCACTTT
CASSLEALSSYNSPLHF
>15|-|many|TRBJ2-7|TRBV11-2
TGTGCCAGCAGCGTACTGAGCTCGACTTTCTACGAGCAGTACTTC
CASSVLSSTFYEQYF
>16|-|-|TRBJ2-7|TRBV28
TGTGCCAGCAGTTTATCGCCAGCCGGAAGCTCCTACGAGCAGTACTTC
CASSLSPAGSSYEQYF
>16|-|-|TRBJ2-1|TRBV5-4
TGTGCCAGCAGCCACCCAGGGGCGCCCTTTGGGCGGGAGCAGTTCTTC
CASSHPGAPFGREQFF
>14|TRBD1|-|TRBJ1-2|TRBV9
TGTGCCAGCAGCGCCGACAGGGAGAACTATGGCTACACCTTC
CASSADRENYGYTF